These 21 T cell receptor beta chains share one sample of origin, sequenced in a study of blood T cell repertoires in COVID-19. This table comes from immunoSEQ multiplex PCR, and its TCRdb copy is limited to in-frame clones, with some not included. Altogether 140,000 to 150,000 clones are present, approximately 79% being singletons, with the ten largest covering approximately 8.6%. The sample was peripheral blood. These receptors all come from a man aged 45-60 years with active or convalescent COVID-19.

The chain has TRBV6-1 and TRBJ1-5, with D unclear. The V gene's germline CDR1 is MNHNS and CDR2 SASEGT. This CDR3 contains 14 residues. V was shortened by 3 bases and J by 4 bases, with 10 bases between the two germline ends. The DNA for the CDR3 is TGTGCCAGCAGTGAGGTCGGGATTAATCAGCCCCAGCATTTT. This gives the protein CASSEVGINQPQHF.

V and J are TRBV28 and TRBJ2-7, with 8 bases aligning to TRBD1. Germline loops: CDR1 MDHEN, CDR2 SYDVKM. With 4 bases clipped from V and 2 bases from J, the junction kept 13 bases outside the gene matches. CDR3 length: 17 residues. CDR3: CASSSKKTGALAYEQYF. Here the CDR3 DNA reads TGTGCCAGCAGTTCGAAAAAGACAGGGGCCTTAGCCTACGAGCAGTACTTC.

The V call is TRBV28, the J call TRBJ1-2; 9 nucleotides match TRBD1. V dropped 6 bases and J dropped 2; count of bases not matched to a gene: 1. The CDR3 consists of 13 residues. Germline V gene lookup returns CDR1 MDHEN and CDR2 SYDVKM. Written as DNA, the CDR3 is TGTGCCAGCAGGACAGGGGGGAACTATGGCTACACCTTC. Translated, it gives CASRTGGNYGYTF.

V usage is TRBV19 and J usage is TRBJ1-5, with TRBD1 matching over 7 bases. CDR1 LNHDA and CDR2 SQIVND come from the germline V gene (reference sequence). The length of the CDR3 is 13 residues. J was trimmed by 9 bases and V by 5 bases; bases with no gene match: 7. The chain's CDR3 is CASSVGQARPQHF. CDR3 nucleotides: TGTGCCAGTAGTGTTGGACAGGCCCGGCCCCAGCATTTT.

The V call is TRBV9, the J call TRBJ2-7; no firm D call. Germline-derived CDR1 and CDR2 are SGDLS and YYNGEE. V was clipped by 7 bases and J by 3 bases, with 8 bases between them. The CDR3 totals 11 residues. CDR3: CASVISYEQYF. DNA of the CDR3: TGTGCCAGCGTTATCAGCTACGAGCAGTACTTC.

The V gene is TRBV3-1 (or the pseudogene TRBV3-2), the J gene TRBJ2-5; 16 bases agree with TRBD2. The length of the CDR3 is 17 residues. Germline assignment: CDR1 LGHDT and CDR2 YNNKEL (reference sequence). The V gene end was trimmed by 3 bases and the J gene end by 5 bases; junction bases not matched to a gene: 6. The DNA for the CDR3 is TGTGCCAGCAGCCAGTCCGGGACTAGCGGGAGGGGTGAGACCCAGTACTTC. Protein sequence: CASSQSGTSGRGETQYF.

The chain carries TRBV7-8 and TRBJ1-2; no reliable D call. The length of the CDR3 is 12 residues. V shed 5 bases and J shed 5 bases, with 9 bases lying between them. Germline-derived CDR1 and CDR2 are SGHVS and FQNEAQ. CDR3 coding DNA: TGTGCCAGCAGCCCCCAGGTTTATGGCTACACCTTC. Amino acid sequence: CASSPQVYGYTF.

CDR3 DNA sequence: TGCAGCGCCCAACCGGGAGGACACAATGAGCAGTTCTTC. Protein sequence: CSAQPGGHNEQFF. The chain couples TRBV29-1 to TRBJ2-1; 7 bases are shared with TRBD2. The CDR3 loop spans 13 amino acids. The germline CDR1 and CDR2 sequences are SQVTM and ANQGSEA. V gave up 7 bases and J gave up 5 bases; unmatched junction bases: 8.

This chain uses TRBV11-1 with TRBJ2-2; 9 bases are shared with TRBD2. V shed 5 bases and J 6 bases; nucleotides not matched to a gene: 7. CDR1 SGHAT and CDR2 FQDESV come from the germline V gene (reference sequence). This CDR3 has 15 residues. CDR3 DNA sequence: TGTGCCAGCAGCCTGAGCGGGAGGTTCGCCGGGGAGCTGTTTTTT. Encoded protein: CASSLSGRFAGELFF. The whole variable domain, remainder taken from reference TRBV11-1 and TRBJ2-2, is EAEVAQSPRYKITEKSQAVAFWCDPISGHATLYWYRQILGQGPELLVQFQDESVVDDSQLPKDRFSAERLKGVDSTLKIQPAELGDSAMYLCASSLSGRFAGELFFGEGSRLTVL.

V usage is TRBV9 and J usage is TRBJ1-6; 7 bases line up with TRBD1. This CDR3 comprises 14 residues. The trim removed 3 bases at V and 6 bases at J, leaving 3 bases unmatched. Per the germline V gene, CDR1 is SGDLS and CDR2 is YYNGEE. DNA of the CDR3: TGTGCCAGCAGCGAGGGACAGCCTAATTCACCCCTCCACTTT. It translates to CASSEGQPNSPLHF.

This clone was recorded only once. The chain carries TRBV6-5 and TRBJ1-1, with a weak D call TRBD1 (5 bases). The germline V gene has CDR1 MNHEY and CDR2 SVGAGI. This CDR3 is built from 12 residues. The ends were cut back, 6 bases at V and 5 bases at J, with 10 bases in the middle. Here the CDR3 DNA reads TGTGCCAGCAGGCCCAGGGTTACTGAAGCTTTCTTT. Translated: CASRPRVTEAFF.

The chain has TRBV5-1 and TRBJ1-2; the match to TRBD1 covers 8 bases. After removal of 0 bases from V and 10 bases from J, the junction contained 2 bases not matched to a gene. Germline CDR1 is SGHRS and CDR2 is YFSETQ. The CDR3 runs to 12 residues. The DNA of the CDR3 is TGCGCCAGCAGCTTGGGGCAGGGGGCCTACACCTTC. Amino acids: CASSLGQGAYTF.

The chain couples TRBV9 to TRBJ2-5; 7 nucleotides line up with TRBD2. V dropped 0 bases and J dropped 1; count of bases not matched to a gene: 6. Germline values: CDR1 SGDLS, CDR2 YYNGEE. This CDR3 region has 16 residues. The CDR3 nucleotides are TGTGCCAGCAGCGTAGTGTCTAGCGGTACCCAAGAGACCCAGTACTTC. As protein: CASSVVSSGTQETQYF.

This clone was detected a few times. DNA for the CDR3: TGCAGCGCTGGAAGGGGTAGCGGGAGAGCGGGGAATGAGCAGTTCTTC. This gives the protein CSAGRGSGRAGNEQFF. The gene calls are TRBV29-1 and TRBJ2-1; 9 nucleotides align to TRBD2. This CDR3 region has 16 residues. The germline V gene encodes CDR1 SQVTM and CDR2 ANQGSEA. The trim removed 7 bases at V and 7 bases at J, leaving 17 bases unmatched.

CDR3 nucleotides: TGCGCCAGCAGCCCAGGACAGCTCTATGGCTACACCTTC. Translation: CASSPGQLYGYTF. The genes are TRBV5-1 and TRBJ1-2; D perhaps matches TRBD1 (6 bases). Germline V lookup: CDR1 SGHRS, CDR2 YFSETQ. V shed 4 bases and J shed 4 bases, with 11 bases lying between them. The CDR3 is made up of 13 amino acids. Looking up the rest from reference TRBV5-1 and TRBJ1-2 gives the full variable domain: KAGVTQTPRYLIKTRGQQVTLSCSPISGHRSVSWYQQTPGQGLQFLFEYFSETQRNKGNFPGRFSGRQFSNSRSEMNVSTLELGDSALYLCASSPGQLYGYTFGSGTRLTVV.

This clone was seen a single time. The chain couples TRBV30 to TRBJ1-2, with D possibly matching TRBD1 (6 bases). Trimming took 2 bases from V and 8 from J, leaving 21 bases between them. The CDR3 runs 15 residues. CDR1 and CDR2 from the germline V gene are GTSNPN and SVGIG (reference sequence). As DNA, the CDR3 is TGTGCCTGGAGTCCCTTTCCCAAACAGGGAGCAGGCTACACCTTC. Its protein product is CAWSPFPKQGAGYTF.

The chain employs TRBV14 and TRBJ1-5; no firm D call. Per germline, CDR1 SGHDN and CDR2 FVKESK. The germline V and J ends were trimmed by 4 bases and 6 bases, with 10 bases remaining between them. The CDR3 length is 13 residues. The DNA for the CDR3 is TGTGCCAGCAGCCTCAATGAGGGTCAGCCCCAGCATTTT. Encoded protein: CASSLNEGQPQHF.

The CDR3 nucleotides read TGTGCCAGCAGCCAAACTAGCGGACCCTACAATGAGCAGTTCTTC. As protein: CASSQTSGPYNEQFF. The V and J genes are TRBV3-1 (or the pseudogene TRBV3-2) and TRBJ2-1; TRBD2 matches at 8 bases. V lost 2 bases, J lost 2 bases, and 2 bases stayed unmatched. Germline loops: CDR1 LGHDT, CDR2 YNNKEL (reference sequence). The CDR3 loop spans 15 amino acids.

The CDR3 is CASSAGGVYEQYF. As DNA, the CDR3 is TGCGCCAGCAGTGCGGGGGGAGTCTACGAGCAGTACTTC. V gene TRBV10-1 combines with J gene TRBJ2-7; 7 bases are a match to TRBD2. Trimming took 4 bases from V and 3 from J; bases not matched to a gene: 3. The CDR3 has 13 residues. Germline CDR1 WNHNN, CDR2 SYGVQD (reference sequence).

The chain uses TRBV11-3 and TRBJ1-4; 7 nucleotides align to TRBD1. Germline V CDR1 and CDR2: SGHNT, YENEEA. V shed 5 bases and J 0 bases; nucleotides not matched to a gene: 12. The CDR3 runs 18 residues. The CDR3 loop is CASSRRVGGFATNEKLFF. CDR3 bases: TGTGCCAGCAGCCGTCGGGTAGGGGGCTTTGCAACTAATGAAAAACTGTTTTTT.

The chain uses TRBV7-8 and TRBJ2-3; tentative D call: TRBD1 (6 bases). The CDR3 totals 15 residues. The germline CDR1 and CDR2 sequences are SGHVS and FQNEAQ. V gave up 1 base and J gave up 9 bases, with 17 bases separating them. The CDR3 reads CASSLGGPTSGTQYF. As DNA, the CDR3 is TGTGCCAGCAGCTTAGGGGGGCCCACCAGTGGGACGCAGTATTTT.